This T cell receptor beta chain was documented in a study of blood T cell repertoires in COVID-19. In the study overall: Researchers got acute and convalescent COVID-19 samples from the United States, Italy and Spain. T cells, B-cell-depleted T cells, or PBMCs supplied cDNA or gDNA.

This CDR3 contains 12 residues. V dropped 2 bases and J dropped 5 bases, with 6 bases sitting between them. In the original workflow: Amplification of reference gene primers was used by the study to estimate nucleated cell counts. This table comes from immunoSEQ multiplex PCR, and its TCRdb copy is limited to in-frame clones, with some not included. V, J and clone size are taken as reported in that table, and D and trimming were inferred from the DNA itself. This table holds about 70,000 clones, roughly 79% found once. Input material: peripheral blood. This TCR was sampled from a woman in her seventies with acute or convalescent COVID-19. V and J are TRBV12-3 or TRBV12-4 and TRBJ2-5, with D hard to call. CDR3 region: CASSLNRETQYF. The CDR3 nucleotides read TGTGCCAGCAGTTTAAACCGGGAGACCCAGTACTTC.